Listed here is a single TCR beta chain. TCRdb reprocessed the 5' RACE reads via MiXCR and lists one record per CDR3 protein. This table has roughly 75,000 distinct CDR3 sequences, approximately 12% appearing once. These data belong to a study of early T cells in non-severe SARS-CoV-2 infection. Trimming took 0 bases from V and 6 from J, leaving 13 bases between them. This CDR3 has 15 residues. CDR1 and CDR2 from the germline V gene are SGHRS and YFSETQ. The V call is TRBV5-1, the J call TRBJ2-1, with D perhaps being TRBD1 or TRBD2 (5 bases each). This sequence originates from an adult who was a healthcare worker with PCR-confirmed SARS-CoV-2 infection or an uninfected control (not recorded which). The sequenced sample consisted of whole blood. The CDR3 reads CASSLGGTNPNEQFF. In DNA, the CDR3 is TGCGCCAGCAGCTTGGGTGGGACCAACCCCAATGAGCAGTTCTTC.